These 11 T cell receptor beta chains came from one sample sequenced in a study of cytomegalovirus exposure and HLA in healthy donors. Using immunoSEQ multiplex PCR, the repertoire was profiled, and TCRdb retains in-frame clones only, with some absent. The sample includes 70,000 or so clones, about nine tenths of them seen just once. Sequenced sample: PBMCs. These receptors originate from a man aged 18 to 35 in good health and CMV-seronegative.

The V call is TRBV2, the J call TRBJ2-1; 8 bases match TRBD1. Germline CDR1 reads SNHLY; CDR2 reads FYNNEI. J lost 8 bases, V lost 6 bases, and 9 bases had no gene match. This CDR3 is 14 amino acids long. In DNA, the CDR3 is TGTGCCAGCAGACCATCAGGGGGCTCCGATGAGCAGTTCTTC. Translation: CASRPSGGSDEQFF.

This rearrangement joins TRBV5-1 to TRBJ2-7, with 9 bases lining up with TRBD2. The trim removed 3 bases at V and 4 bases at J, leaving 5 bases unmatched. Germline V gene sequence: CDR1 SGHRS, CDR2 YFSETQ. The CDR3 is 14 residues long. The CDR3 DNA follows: TGCGCCAGCAGCTCGATAGCGGGAGTATACGAGCAGTACTTC. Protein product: CASSSIAGVYEQYF.

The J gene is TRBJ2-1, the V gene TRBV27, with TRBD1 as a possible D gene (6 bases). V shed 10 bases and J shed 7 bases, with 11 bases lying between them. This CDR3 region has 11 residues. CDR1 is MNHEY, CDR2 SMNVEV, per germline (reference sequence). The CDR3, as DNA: TGTGCCACTACTCAGGGGAATGAGCAGTTCTTC. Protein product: CATTQGNEQFF.

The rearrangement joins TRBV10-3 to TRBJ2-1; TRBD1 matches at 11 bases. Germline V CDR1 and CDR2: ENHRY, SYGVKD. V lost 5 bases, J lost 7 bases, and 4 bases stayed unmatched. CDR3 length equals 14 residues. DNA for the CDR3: TGTGCCATCAGTAGGGGACAGGGGGAAAATGAGCAGTTCTTC. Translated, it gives CAISRGQGENEQFF.

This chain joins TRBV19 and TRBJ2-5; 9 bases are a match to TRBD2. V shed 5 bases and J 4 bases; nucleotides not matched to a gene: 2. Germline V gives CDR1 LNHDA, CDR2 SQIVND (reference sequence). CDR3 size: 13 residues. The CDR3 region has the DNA TGTGCCAGTAGTCCGCGGGAGGGAGAGACCCAGTACTTC. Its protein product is CASSPREGETQYF.

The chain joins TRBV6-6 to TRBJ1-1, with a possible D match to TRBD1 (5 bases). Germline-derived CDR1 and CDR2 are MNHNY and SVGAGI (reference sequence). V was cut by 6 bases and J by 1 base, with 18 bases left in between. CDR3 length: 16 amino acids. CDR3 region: CASSHLSTESNTEAFF. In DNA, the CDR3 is TGTGCCAGCAGCCATCTCTCGACAGAGTCGAACACTGAAGCTTTCTTT.

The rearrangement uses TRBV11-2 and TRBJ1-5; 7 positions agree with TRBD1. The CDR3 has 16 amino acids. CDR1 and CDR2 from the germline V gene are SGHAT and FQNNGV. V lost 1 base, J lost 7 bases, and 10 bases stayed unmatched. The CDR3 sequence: CASSLVAGQRGQPQHF. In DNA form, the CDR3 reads TGTGCCAGCAGCTTAGTCGCGGGACAGAGGGGACAGCCCCAGCATTTT.

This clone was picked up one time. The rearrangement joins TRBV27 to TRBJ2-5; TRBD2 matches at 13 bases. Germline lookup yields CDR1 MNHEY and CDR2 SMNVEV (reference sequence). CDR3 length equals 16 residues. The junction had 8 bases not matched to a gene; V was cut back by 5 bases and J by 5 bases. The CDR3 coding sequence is TGTGCCAGCAGTGCCTGGACTAGCGGGAGTACCGAGACCCAGTACTTC. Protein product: CASSAWTSGSTETQYF.

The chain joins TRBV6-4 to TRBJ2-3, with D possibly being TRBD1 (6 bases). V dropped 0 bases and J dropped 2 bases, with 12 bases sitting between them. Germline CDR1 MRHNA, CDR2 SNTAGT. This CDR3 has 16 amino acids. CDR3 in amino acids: CASSDSARGTTDTQYF. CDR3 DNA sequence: TGTGCCAGCAGTGACTCGGCTAGGGGGACCACAGATACGCAGTATTTT.

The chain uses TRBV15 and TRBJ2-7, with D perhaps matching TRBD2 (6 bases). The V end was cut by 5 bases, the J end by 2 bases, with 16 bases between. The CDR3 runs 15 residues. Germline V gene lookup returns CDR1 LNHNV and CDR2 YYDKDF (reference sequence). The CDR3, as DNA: TGTGCCACCAGCGGGGGGAGGACCCCCACCTACGAGCAGTACTTC. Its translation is CATSGGRTPTYEQYF.

The CDR3 nucleotides read TGCGCCAGCAGCCCCCACGCGGGAGAGGGCTACAATGAGCAGTTCTTC. It is translated as CASSPHAGEGYNEQFF. This chain connects TRBV4-3 to TRBJ2-1, with 7 bases fitting TRBD2. With 4 bases clipped from V and 3 bases from J, the junction kept 9 bases outside the gene matches. The germline V gene has CDR1 LGHNA and CDR2 YSLEER. The CDR3 runs 16 residues.